This T cell receptor (beta chain) is drawn from a study of graft-versus-host responses after intestinal transplantation. Study-wide context: Recipients uniformly received anti-thymocyte globulin induction, followed by tacrolimus and steroids for three to four years. Study conclusions and caveats: Among recipient marrow samples, GvH clones were found; some appeared first in ileum or blood. Allografts from individuals with graft-donor T cell macrochimerism displayed high graft-versus-host to host-versus-graft clonal ratios.

About this clone: Its antigen is still unknown.

Trimming cost V 6 bases and J 2 bases, with 13 bases left between them. The CDR3 runs to 15 residues. Germline V gene data show CDR1 as LNHDA and CDR2 as SQIVND (reference sequence). Method: immunoSEQ multiplex PCR; TCRdb's copy keeps in-frame clones and lacks some. The table has about 29,000 clones, roughly 85% seen once; the top ten hold about 9.9%. The sample in question was PBMCs, obtained 450 to 480 days after intestinal transplantation. This chain uses TRBV19 with TRBJ2-2; TRBD2 might be the D (7 bases). The receptor's source is a human patient who received an intestinal transplant, so some T cells may come from the graft donor. The CDR3 sequence is CASRTGGRNTGELFF. CDR3 bases: TGTGCCAGTAGGACGGGGGGCAGAAACACCGGGGAGCTGTTTTTT.